The clone carrying this T cell receptor (beta chain) has a handful of counts. Its antigen is undetermined. CDR3 size: 11 residues. Germline assignment: CDR1 DFQATT and CDR2 SNEGSKA (reference sequence). Deletions cut 4 bases from V and 3 bases from J, with 4 bases between. In total, each donor contributed a single heparinised blood draw that averaged around 100 mL. Purities over 95% were achieved in all sorted populations. TCRB transcripts that were expressed got sequenced, as all of the isolated RNA had been reverse transcribed. Clones were read by immunoSEQ multiplex PCR, and TCRdb kept only the in-frame ones, dropping some. The sample contains 300,000 to 350,000 clones, around 8.5% of which appear only once. This specimen belongs to a study of beta chain features in type 1 diabetes. About the research overall: The samples had around 100 million sorted cells examined in all.

Study-wide points: Type 1 diabetes patients showed fewer insertions and more deletions at VDJ junctions. Among patients with Type 1 diabetes, TCRB CDR3s were moderately but significantly shorter in every one of the four CD4+ subsets.

The chain has TRBV20-1 and TRBJ1-3; D uncertain. The sequenced material came from central memory CD4+ T cells from blood. The TCR comes from a man aged 30 to 39 with type 1 diabetes. The CDR3 DNA follows: TGCAGTGCTAAATATGGAAACACCATATATTTT. Protein sequence: CSAKYGNTIYF.